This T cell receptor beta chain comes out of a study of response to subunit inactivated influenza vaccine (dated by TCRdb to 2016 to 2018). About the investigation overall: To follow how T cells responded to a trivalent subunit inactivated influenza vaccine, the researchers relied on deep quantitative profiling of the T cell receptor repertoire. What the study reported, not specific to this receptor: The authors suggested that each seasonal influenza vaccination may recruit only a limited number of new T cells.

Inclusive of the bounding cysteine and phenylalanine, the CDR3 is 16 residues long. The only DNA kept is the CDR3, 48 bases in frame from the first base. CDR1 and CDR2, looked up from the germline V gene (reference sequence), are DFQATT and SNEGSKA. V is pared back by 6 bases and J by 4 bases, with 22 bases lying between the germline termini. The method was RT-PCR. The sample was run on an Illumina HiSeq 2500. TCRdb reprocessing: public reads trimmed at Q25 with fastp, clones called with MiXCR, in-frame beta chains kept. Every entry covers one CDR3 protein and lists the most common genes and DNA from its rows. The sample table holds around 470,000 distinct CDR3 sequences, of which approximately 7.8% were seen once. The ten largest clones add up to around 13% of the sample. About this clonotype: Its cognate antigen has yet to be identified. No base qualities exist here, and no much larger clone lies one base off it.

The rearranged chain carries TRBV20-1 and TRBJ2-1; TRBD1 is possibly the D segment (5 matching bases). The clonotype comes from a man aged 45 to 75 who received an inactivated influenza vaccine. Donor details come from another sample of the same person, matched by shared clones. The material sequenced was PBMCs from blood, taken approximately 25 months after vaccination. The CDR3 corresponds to CSANTPAGSPYNEQFF. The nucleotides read TGCAGTGCAAATACCCCCGCAGGGTCGCCTTACAATGAGCAGTTCTTC.